What follows is one T cell receptor beta chain and its context. The antigen is not known. In the PCR, 60 Vbeta and 13 Jbeta primers were used. Generated by immunoSEQ multiplex PCR, the TCRdb table keeps only in-frame clones and is missing some. The sample data list tens of thousands of clones. This sample is drawn from a study of cytomegalovirus exposure and HLA in healthy donors. Donors had nominal health at sampling but likely had unrecorded immune exposures. Study-wide results and limits: A later analysis reportedly identified an Asian-associated ancestry cluster as carrying fewer N-insertions than the approximately 670-donor mean.

The V and J ends lost 5 bases and 4 bases, in that order; junction bases with no gene match: 4. This CDR3 spans 14 amino acids. In germline, CDR1 is SGHVS, CDR2 FQNEAQ. Sequenced material: PBMCs. The sequence derives from a man aged 40-49 years in good health and CMV-seronegative. The V and J genes are TRBV7-8 and TRBJ2-7; TRBD1 aligns across 11 bases. The CDR3 loop is CASSLGQGGYEQYF. The CDR3 DNA sequence: TGTGCCAGCAGCCTGGGACAGGGGGGATACGAGCAGTACTTC.